Below, 19 T cell receptor beta chains from the same sample are listed, as sequenced in a study of beta chain features in type 1 diabetes. Sequenced material consisted of expressed TCRB transcripts (all of the isolated RNA was reverse transcribed). Clones were read by immunoSEQ multiplex PCR, and TCRdb kept only the in-frame ones, dropping some. The sample yields roughly 370,000 clones, around 14% seen once. Sequencing input: naive CD4+ T cells from blood. Receptors were obtained from a man aged 25 to 40 in good health.

The CDR3 sequence: CASSLPGGKNTQYF. DNA of the CDR3: TGTGCCAGCAGCTTACCGGGCGGGAAAAATACGCAGTATTTT. The chain has TRBV7-2 and TRBJ2-3; tentatively, D is TRBD2 (6 bases). Germline loops: CDR1 SGHTA, CDR2 FQGNSA. This CDR3 spans 14 amino acids. Trimming left V 2 bases short and J 7 bases short, with 13 bases between.

This clone occurred a few times. The genes are TRBV9 and TRBJ2-1; D is undetermined. CDR3 length: 14 amino acids. Germline lookup yields CDR1 SGDLS and CDR2 YYNGEE. Trimming left V 5 bases short and J 9 bases short, with 18 bases between. The CDR3 loop is CASSSRMGPGEQFF. CDR3 coding DNA: TGTGCCAGCAGTTCCAGAATGGGTCCCGGTGAGCAGTTCTTC.

V gene TRBV30 combines with J gene TRBJ2-1; D uncertain. Trimming took 4 bases from V and 9 from J, leaving 16 bases between them. There are 13 residues in the CDR3. Germline V gene lookup returns CDR1 GTSNPN and CDR2 SVGIG (reference sequence). DNA of the CDR3: TGTGCCTGGATAGTTCACCAGTATGCTGAGCAGTTCTTC. Its translation: CAWIVHQYAEQFF.

This clone has more than one count but fewer than ten. This chain joins TRBV7-3 and TRBJ2-5, with 8 bases that match TRBD2. Germline V gene lookup returns CDR1 SGHTA and CDR2 FQGTGA. This CDR3 spans 15 amino acids. The trim removed 2 bases at V and 0 bases at J, leaving 2 bases unmatched. DNA for the CDR3: TGTGCCAGCAGCTTATCGGGACTAGACCAAGAGACCCAGTACTTC. This codes for CASSLSGLDQETQYF.

The chain has TRBV7-9 and TRBJ2-1; D gene ambiguous. V lost 0 bases, J lost 5 bases, and 2 bases lay in between. This CDR3 comprises 12 residues. Germline assignment: CDR1 SEHNR and CDR2 FQNEAQ (reference sequence). CDR3 protein: CASSLAHNEQFF. DNA of the CDR3: TGTGCCAGCAGCTTAGCCCACAATGAGCAGTTCTTC.

This clone showed up just a few times. This chain links TRBV30 with TRBJ2-1; D is possibly TRBD1 or TRBD2 (5 bases each). From germline, CDR1 is GTSNPN and CDR2 SVGIG (reference sequence). This CDR3 contains 12 residues. The V end was cut by 2 bases, the J end by 13 bases, with 15 bases between. The CDR3 here is CAWSIPGPTQFF. The CDR3, as DNA: TGTGCCTGGAGTATCCCGGGACCCACCCAGTTCTTC.

In its sample, this clone was seen a few times. The chain couples TRBV30 to TRBJ1-1; unclear D gene. The CDR3 has 13 residues. The V end lost 0 bases, the J end lost 0 bases, and 5 bases lay between the germline ends. CDR1 GTSNPN and CDR2 SVGIG come from the germline V gene (reference sequence). As DNA, the CDR3 is TGTGCCTGGAGTGTACGGGTGAACACTGAAGCTTTCTTT. This translates into CAWSVRVNTEAFF.

The V and J genes are TRBV9 and TRBJ2-1, with 9 positions matching TRBD1. The V segment lost 4 bases and the J segment 8 bases; nucleotides outside the gene matches: 7. CDR3 length: 14 amino acids. From germline, CDR1 is SGDLS and CDR2 YYNGEE. CDR3 in DNA: TGTGCCAGCAGCCCGGGACAGGGTTCGTATGAGCAGTTCTTC. Protein product: CASSPGQGSYEQFF. Variable domain in full (rest from reference TRBV9 and TRBJ2-1): DSGVTQTPKHLITATGQRVTLRCSPRSGDLSVYWYQQSLDQGLQFLIQYYNGEERAKGNILERFSAQQFPDLHSELNLSSLELGDSALYFCASSPGQGSYEQFFGPGTRLTVL.

In this sample, this clone turned up a few times. The rearrangement links TRBV5-1 to TRBJ2-5, with D maybe TRBD2 (6 bases). Germline CDR1 and CDR2: SGHRS and YFSETQ. V was shortened by 0 bases and J by 4 bases, with 7 bases between the two germline ends. The CDR3 is 13 amino acids. CDR3 nucleotides: TGCGCCAGCAGCTTGGGTAGCGGAGAGACCCAGTACTTC. Its translation: CASSLGSGETQYF.

This rearrangement joins TRBV4-3 to TRBJ2-5; D is ambiguous. Per the germline V gene, CDR1 is LGHNA and CDR2 is YSLEER. The ends were cut back, 4 bases at V and 4 bases at J, with 13 bases in the middle. The CDR3 extends over 14 amino acids. This CDR3 reads CASSPQPNAETQYF. The CDR3 bases are TGCGCCAGCAGCCCGCAACCAAACGCAGAGACCCAGTACTTC.

The CDR3 loop is CSVDGSGGPNYGYTF. The CDR3 nucleotides read TGCAGCGTTGATGGGTCGGGGGGCCCTAACTATGGCTACACCTTC. This chain connects TRBV29-1 to TRBJ1-2; TRBD1 is a possible D gene (6 bases). This CDR3 is built from 15 residues. From germline, CDR1 is SQVTM and CDR2 ANQGSEA. V was shortened by 3 bases and J by 0 bases, with 14 bases between the two germline ends.

CDR3 DNA sequence: TGTGCCAGCAGCCAAGCCCGGATCTATGGCTACACCTTC. Protein: CASSQARIYGYTF. The rearrangement joins TRBV14 to TRBJ1-2, with unresolved D. Germline loops: CDR1 SGHDN, CDR2 FVKESK. The CDR3 spans 13 residues. The V and J ends lost 1 base and 4 bases respectively, with 7 bases between them.

This clone has only a few counts. V gene TRBV7-9 combines with J gene TRBJ1-2, with D unclear. V lost 1 base, J lost 4 bases, and 7 bases lay in between. Germline V gives CDR1 SEHNR, CDR2 FQNEAQ (reference sequence). The CDR3 totals 13 residues. CDR3 residues: CASSLGSIYGYTF. As DNA, the CDR3 is TGTGCCAGCAGCTTAGGGTCAATCTATGGCTACACCTTC. Full variable domain (missing parts from reference TRBV7-9 and TRBJ1-2): DTGVSQNPRHKITKRGQNVTFRCDPISEHNRLYWYRQTLGQGPEFLTYFQNEAQLEKSRLLSDRFSAERPKGSFSTLEIQRTEQGDSAMYLCASSLGSIYGYTFGSGTRLTVV.

This clone was detected a few times. The chain uses TRBV4-3 and TRBJ1-1, with TRBD1 matching 7 bases. After removal of 2 bases from V and 8 bases from J, the junction contained 5 bases not matched to a gene. The CDR3 extends over 13 amino acids. Germline V gene lookup returns CDR1 LGHNA and CDR2 YSLEER. The CDR3 here is CASSQQPGQEAFF. The DNA for the CDR3 is TGCGCCAGCAGCCAACAACCGGGACAGGAAGCTTTCTTT.

The sample holds a few counts of this clone. V usage is TRBV5-1 and J usage is TRBJ2-1, with TRBD2 matching over 11 bases. This CDR3 region has 14 residues. In germline, CDR1 is SGHRS, CDR2 YFSETQ. The V and J ends lost 4 bases and 10 bases, in that order; junction bases with no gene match: 7. The CDR3 reads CASSPGTSGREQFF. DNA for the CDR3: TGCGCCAGCAGCCCCGGGACTAGCGGAAGAGAGCAGTTCTTC.

This clone showed up just a few times. V and J are TRBV7-2 and TRBJ1-3, with D unclear. This CDR3 comprises 15 residues. Germline loops: CDR1 SGHTA, CDR2 FQGNSA. The V gene lost 1 base and the J gene lost 0 bases, with 7 bases spanning the gap. The CDR3 DNA reads TGTGCCAGCAGCTTAGTCGGCGGCTCTGGAAACACCATATATTTT. Translation gives CASSLVGGSGNTIYF.

The gene calls are TRBV18 and TRBJ2-1, with D hard to call. The germline V gene has CDR1 KGHSH and CDR2 LQKENI. Between the trimmed V and J ends, which lost 2 bases and 5 bases, there was a span of 10 bases. CDR3 size: 14 residues. Here the CDR3 DNA reads TGTGCCAGCTCACCAGTTCGGAATGACAATGAGCAGTTCTTC. Its protein product is CASSPVRNDNEQFF.

J is TRBJ2-7 and V is TRBV30; 10 bases are a match to TRBD2. Losses at the gene ends were 2 bases for V and 4 bases for J; bases not matched to a gene: 2. Looked up from germline, CDR1 is GTSNPN and CDR2 is SVGIG (reference sequence). This CDR3 spans 13 amino acids. CDR3: CAWSSGRAYEQYV. DNA of the CDR3: TGTGCCTGGAGTAGCGGGAGGGCTTACGAGCAGTACGTC.

The chain carries TRBV18 and TRBJ2-7; D unresolved. The CDR3 sequence is 15 residues long. Germline lookup yields CDR1 KGHSH and CDR2 LQKENI. The V gene lost 3 bases and the J gene lost 3 bases, with 15 bases spanning the gap. DNA for the CDR3: TGTGCCAGCTCACCGGGCGCGGCCGCTCTCTACGAGCAGTACTTC. Protein: CASSPGAAALYEQYF.